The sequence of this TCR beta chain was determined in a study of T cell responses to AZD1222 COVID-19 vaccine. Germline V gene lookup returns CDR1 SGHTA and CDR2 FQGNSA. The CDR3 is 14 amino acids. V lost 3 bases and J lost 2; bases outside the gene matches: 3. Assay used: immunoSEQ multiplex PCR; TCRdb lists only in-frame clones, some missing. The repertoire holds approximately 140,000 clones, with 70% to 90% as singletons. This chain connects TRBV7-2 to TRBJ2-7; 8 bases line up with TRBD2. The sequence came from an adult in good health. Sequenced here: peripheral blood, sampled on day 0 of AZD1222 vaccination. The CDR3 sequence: CASSFTSGTYEQYF. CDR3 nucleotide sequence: TGTGCCAGCAGCTTTACTAGCGGCACCTACGAGCAGTACTTC.